This T cell receptor (beta chain) came from a study of vaccination effects on CD4 cells after COVID-19. The wider study: All study participants received two doses of BNT162b2 or mRNA-1273 vaccine. Whole-study results and caveats: Healthy vaccine recipients' vaccine-induced clones were almost all SARS-CoV-2 mono-reactive. In the late period after vaccination, infection- and vaccine-induced clones contracted markedly.

Prior to sequencing, the ViraFEST assay stimulated PBMC with viral peptide pools, which expanded the antigen-specific CD4+ T cells. An approximately 10-day culture period preceded the isolation of CD4+ T cells. The study found no prior SARS-CoV-2 infection in the vaccine recipients, who tested negative for nucleocapsid antibodies. About this clone itself: The antigen is unknown.

Assay: immunoSEQ multiplex PCR; the TCRdb copy retains only in-frame clones and omits some. The repertoire holds roughly 25,000 clones, with roughly 70% as singletons. This CDR3 is 14 amino acids long. Germline V CDR1 and CDR2: SGHDT, YYEEEE. V was trimmed by 3 bases and J by 8 bases, leaving 17 bases between them. This TCR came from a human donor who received a COVID-19 vaccine. The sequencing here drew on CD4+ T cells from PBMCs cultured with SARS-CoV-2 spike peptides, taken before COVID-19 vaccination. J is TRBJ1-2 and V is TRBV5-6; D is possibly TRBD1 (6 bases). DNA for the CDR3: TGTGCCAGCAGCTCCCGTGGGGGCCCGGGAGGCTACACCTTC. It encodes CASSSRGGPGGYTF.